Each of the 27 T cell receptor beta chains below was sequenced from the same sample in a study of blood T cell repertoires in COVID-19 (dated by TCRdb to the early 2020s). The receptor library was made with the immunoSEQ multiplex PCR assay. Entries here come from immuneACCESS through TCRdb and include only in-frame sequences with V and J called. Some clones fail to appear in such tables; in the studies checked, an unresolved V gene covers under half of the shortfall, and the cause of the remainder is unknown. In this sample the table shows 200,000 to 250,000 clones, 86% of which occur a single time. The ten largest clones add up to 4% to 4.5% of the sample. The specimen sequenced was peripheral blood. Source of these receptors: a man aged 50 or older with acute or convalescent COVID-19.

The chain links TRBV7-2 to TRBJ2-1; 8 bases map to TRBD2. This CDR3 contains 15 residues. Germline V gives CDR1 SGHTA, CDR2 FQGNSA. V lost 5 bases, J lost 2 bases, and 5 bases stayed unmatched. The chain's CDR3 is CASSPWTSPYNEQFF. As DNA, the CDR3 is TGTGCCAGCAGCCCCTGGACTAGCCCCTACAATGAGCAGTTCTTC.

CDR3 bases: TGTGCCAGCAATGCGCTAGCGGGGGGGGCAGATACGCAGTATTTT. The encoded protein is CASNALAGGADTQYF. V and J are TRBV5-4 and TRBJ2-3; TRBD2 matches 12 bases. The V and J ends lost 6 bases and 4 bases, in that order; junction bases with no gene match: 6. Germline V gives CDR1 SGHNT, CDR2 YYREEE (reference sequence). The CDR3 is 15 residues long.

This clone was seen more than once but under ten times. The chain couples TRBV5-1 to TRBJ1-4; D not certain. This CDR3 spans 14 amino acids. The germline gives CDR1 SGHRS, CDR2 YFSETQ. The germline V and J ends were trimmed by 2 bases and 7 bases, with 12 bases remaining between them. The CDR3 nucleotides are TGCGCCAGCAGCTTTACAGTTCCTATTGAAAAACTGTTTTTT. It codes for CASSFTVPIEKLFF.

The rearrangement uses TRBV19 and TRBJ2-3; TRBD2 matches at 7 bases. The CDR3 is made up of 16 amino acids. Losses at the gene ends were 3 bases for V and 2 bases for J; bases not matched to a gene: 8. Germline V gives CDR1 LNHDA, CDR2 SQIVND (reference sequence). CDR3 residues: CASSIPTGGLTDTQYF. CDR3 nucleotide sequence: TGTGCCAGTAGTATCCCCACGGGGGGACTCACAGATACGCAGTATTTT.

The J gene is TRBJ2-3, the V gene TRBV7-6, with 11 bases that match TRBD2. J was trimmed by 0 bases and V by 4 bases; bases with no gene match: 9. CDR3 length: 18 amino acids. CDR1 SGHVS and CDR2 FNYEAQ come from the germline V gene. This CDR3 reads CASSSRTGTSGSTDTQYF. CDR3 in DNA: TGTGCCAGCAGCTCAAGAACCGGGACTAGCGGAAGCACAGATACGCAGTATTTT. The full variable domain, rest sourced from reference TRBV7-6 and TRBJ2-3, is GAGVSQSPRYKVTKRGQDVALRCDPISGHVSLYWYRQALGQGPEFLTYFNYEAQQDKSGLPNDRFSAERPEGSISTLTIQRTEQRDSAMYRCASSSRTGTSGSTDTQYFGPGTRLTVL.

The chain combines TRBV2 with TRBJ2-1; 8 bases line up with TRBD1. From germline, CDR1 is SNHLY and CDR2 FYNNEI. V was pared by 4 bases and J by 6 bases, with 5 bases of the junction left unmatched. The CDR3 has 14 residues. In DNA form, the CDR3 reads TGTGCCAGCAGTGGGCAGGGGGCAAGCAATGAGCAGTTCTTC. Protein product: CASSGQGASNEQFF.

This chain joins TRBV30 and TRBJ1-2; possibly TRBD1 for D (6 bases). The V end was cut by 0 bases, the J end by 4 bases, with 12 bases between. CDR1 and CDR2 (germline): GTSNPN, SVGIG (reference sequence). CDR3 length: 14 amino acids. CDR3 coding DNA: TGTGCCTGGAGTGTAGGCAGGGGCCTCTATGGCTACACCTTC. Translating it yields CAWSVGRGLYGYTF.

The genes are TRBV5-1 and TRBJ1-6; 7 nucleotides match TRBD1. The CDR3 runs 15 residues. V was clipped by 9 bases and J by 10 bases; unmatched bases: 16. Germline loops: CDR1 SGHRS, CDR2 YFSETQ. Written as DNA, the CDR3 is TGCGCCACAGCTCAATCCGCCGGGACAGCCTCACCCCTCCACTTT. Its translation: CATAQSAGTASPLHF. Drawing the rest from reference TRBV5-1 and TRBJ1-6, the complete variable domain is KAGVTQTPRYLIKTRGQQVTLSCSPISGHRSVSWYQQTPGQGLQFLFEYFSETQRNKGNFPGRFSGRQFSNSRSEMNVSTLELGDSALYLCATAQSAGTASPLHFGNGTRLTVT.

This sequence joins TRBV11-2 and TRBJ1-6; 9 positions agree with TRBD1. The CDR3 loop spans 15 amino acids. The J segment lost 6 bases and the V segment lost 5 bases, leaving 5 bases of the junction unmatched. CDR1 and CDR2 from the germline V gene are SGHAT and FQNNGV. CDR3 sequence reads: CASSRPGQGNSPLHF. The CDR3 DNA follows: TGTGCCAGCAGCCGACCGGGACAGGGTAATTCACCCCTCCACTTT.

V and J are TRBV4-1 and TRBJ1-1; D is undetermined. V was clipped by 6 bases and J by 3 bases, with 14 bases between them. The CDR3 length is 14 residues. The germline V gene has CDR1 MGHRA and CDR2 YSYEKL. DNA of the CDR3: TGCGCCAGCAGTCTCCGTGGAGAGGACACTGAAGCTTTCTTT. Protein product: CASSLRGEDTEAFF.

The CDR3 DNA follows: TGTGCCAGCAGCTTAGCGGGCGGGGGGGCTTGGAATGAGCAGTTCTTC. Translation gives CASSLAGGGAWNEQFF. The rearrangement links TRBV7-8 to TRBJ2-1; 9 positions agree with TRBD2. V gave up 0 bases and J gave up 7 bases; unmatched junction bases: 7. The CDR3 contains 16 residues. Germline CDR1 and CDR2: SGHVS and FQNEAQ.

This clone was recorded a few times. J is TRBJ2-2 and V is TRBV10-1, with 10 bases aligning to TRBD1. The CDR3 spans 18 residues. Trimming took 0 bases from V and 5 from J; bases not matched to a gene: 9. The germline gives CDR1 WNHNN, CDR2 SYGVQD (reference sequence). The CDR3 protein is CASSESQDRGLPTGELFF. The CDR3 nucleotides are TGCGCCAGCAGTGAGTCCCAAGACAGGGGGCTACCAACCGGGGAGCTGTTTTTT.

This clone is a singleton in its sample. The chain combines TRBV4-1 with TRBJ1-3; 7 bases agree with TRBD1. This CDR3 has 14 residues. From germline, CDR1 is MGHRA and CDR2 YSYEKL. V gave up 4 bases and J gave up 3 bases; unmatched junction bases: 3. CDR3 DNA sequence: TGCGCCAGCAGCCCCCGGGACAGTGGAAACACCATATATTTT. Protein sequence: CASSPRDSGNTIYF.

The chain links TRBV29-1 to TRBJ1-2; D possibly corresponds to TRBD1 (6 bases). V was pared by 5 bases and J by 4 bases, with 11 bases between. The CDR3 loop spans 12 amino acids. In germline, CDR1 is SQVTM, CDR2 ANQGSEA. CDR3 nucleotides: TGCAGCGTTCAGGCAGGGGTCTATGGCTACACCTTC. This encodes CSVQAGVYGYTF.

The chain recombines TRBV7-2 with TRBJ1-3, with D unresolved. V was cut by 6 bases and J by 4 bases, with 13 bases left in between. The CDR3 is made up of 14 amino acids. Germline V CDR1 and CDR2: SGHTA, FQGNSA. The CDR3 protein is CASSPEVLGNTIYF. CDR3 nucleotide sequence: TGTGCCAGCAGTCCGGAGGTTTTAGGAAACACCATATATTTT.

The chain uses TRBV20-1 and TRBJ1-1, with 10 bases lining up with TRBD1. There are 11 residues in the CDR3. In germline, CDR1 is DFQATT, CDR2 SNEGSKA (reference sequence). CDR3 nucleotides: TGCACCATGACAGGGGGCGGTTGGGCTTTCTTT. This gives the protein CTMTGGGWAFF.

This rearrangement joins TRBV18 to TRBJ2-7, with a tentative D call TRBD1 (6 bases). This CDR3 contains 14 residues. Germline V gene lookup returns CDR1 KGHSH and CDR2 LQKENI. Trimming left V 0 bases short and J 3 bases short, with 9 bases between. Here the CDR3 DNA reads TGTGCCAGCTCACCACCGGAGGACAGCTACGAGCAGTACTTC. This codes for CASSPPEDSYEQYF.

This chain uses TRBV2 with TRBJ1-1; 7 nucleotides agree with TRBD1. J lost 1 base, V lost 6 bases, and 8 bases had no gene match. The CDR3 consists of 15 residues. Germline loops: CDR1 SNHLY, CDR2 FYNNEI. The CDR3: CASSLANRGNTEAFF. The CDR3 nucleotides are TGTGCCAGCAGCCTGGCCAACAGGGGGAACACTGAAGCTTTCTTT.

The J gene is TRBJ1-3, the V gene TRBV25-1; D is uncertain. The CDR3 is 11 amino acids. Germline values: CDR1 MGHDK, CDR2 SYGVNS. V lost 5 bases and J 7 bases, leaving 6 bases between the germline ends. CDR3 DNA: TGTGCCAGCAGTCTCGGGAACACCATATATTTT. Translation gives CASSLGNTIYF.

V and J are TRBV6-5 and TRBJ1-2, with 8 bases that match TRBD1. CDR3 length equals 13 residues. With V trimmed by 7 bases and J by 7 bases, 8 bases remained unmatched. Germline values: CDR1 MNHEY, CDR2 SVGAGI. This CDR3 reads CASIPGGGSGYTF. The CDR3 DNA sequence: TGTGCCAGCATTCCAGGGGGCGGGAGTGGCTACACCTTC.

The CDR3 nucleotides are TGCGCCAGCAGCGGACAGGGGGCGGACACTGAAGCTTTCTTT. This codes for CASSGQGADTEAFF. The chain links TRBV5-1 to TRBJ1-1; TRBD1 agrees at 11 bases. Germline CDR1 is SGHRS and CDR2 is YFSETQ. This CDR3 comprises 14 residues. After removal of 4 bases from V and 3 bases from J, the junction contained 2 bases not matched to a gene.

The chain is built from TRBV18 and TRBJ1-4; D possibly corresponds to TRBD1 (5 bases). CDR1 is KGHSH, CDR2 LQKENI, per germline. The CDR3 runs 15 residues. Trimming shortened V by 6 bases and J by 8 bases, and 19 bases separated the two germline ends. Here the CDR3 reads CASSPGRGWGEKLFF. The CDR3 DNA is TGTGCCAGCTCCCCCGGTAGGGGTTGGGGAGAAAAACTGTTTTTT.

The chain couples TRBV7-2 to TRBJ1-2; the match to TRBD1 covers 7 bases. The CDR3 loop spans 15 amino acids. J lost 4 bases, V lost 1 base, and 6 bases had no gene match. Germline assignment: CDR1 SGHTA and CDR2 FQGNSA. The CDR3 region is CASSLGDRPSYGYTF. CDR3 DNA: TGTGCCAGCAGCTTAGGGGACAGACCCTCCTATGGCTACACCTTC.

The chain joins TRBV7-9 to TRBJ2-1, with 14 bases that match TRBD2. After removal of 3 bases from V and 7 bases from J, the junction contained 8 bases not matched to a gene. The germline V gene has CDR1 SEHNR and CDR2 FQNEAQ (reference sequence). The CDR3 is 17 residues long. The CDR3 here is CASSLQGLAGGINEQFF. DNA for the CDR3: TGTGCCAGCAGCTTGCAAGGACTAGCGGGGGGCATAAATGAGCAGTTCTTC.

The chain couples TRBV14 to TRBJ2-1; weak D call: TRBD2 (5 bases). V was shortened by 1 base and J by 4 bases, with 11 bases between the two germline ends. The CDR3 is 15 amino acids. Germline values: CDR1 SGHDN, CDR2 FVKESK. The CDR3 DNA reads TGTGCCAGCAGCCAAGCAACTAGAAGTTACAATGAGCAGTTCTTC. Residues: CASSQATRSYNEQFF.

The gene calls are TRBV6-1 and TRBJ1-2; TRBD1 might be the D (5 bases). Trimming cost V 2 bases and J 4 bases, with 11 bases left between them. The germline CDR1 and CDR2 sequences are MNHNS and SASEGT. The CDR3 extends over 14 amino acids. CDR3 region: CASSELGARYGYTF. The CDR3 DNA reads TGTGCCAGCAGTGAACTAGGGGCTCGCTATGGCTACACCTTC.

The chain carries TRBV6-5 and TRBJ2-7; D is perhaps TRBD1 (6 bases). CDR1 MNHEY and CDR2 SVGAGI come from the germline V gene. Trimming took off 8 bases at V and 6 bases at J, with 14 bases between the two ends. The CDR3 totals 12 residues. The CDR3 nucleotides are TGTGCCAGCCTTGGGGGCACGGGCGAGCAGTACTTC. Amino acid sequence: CASLGGTGEQYF.